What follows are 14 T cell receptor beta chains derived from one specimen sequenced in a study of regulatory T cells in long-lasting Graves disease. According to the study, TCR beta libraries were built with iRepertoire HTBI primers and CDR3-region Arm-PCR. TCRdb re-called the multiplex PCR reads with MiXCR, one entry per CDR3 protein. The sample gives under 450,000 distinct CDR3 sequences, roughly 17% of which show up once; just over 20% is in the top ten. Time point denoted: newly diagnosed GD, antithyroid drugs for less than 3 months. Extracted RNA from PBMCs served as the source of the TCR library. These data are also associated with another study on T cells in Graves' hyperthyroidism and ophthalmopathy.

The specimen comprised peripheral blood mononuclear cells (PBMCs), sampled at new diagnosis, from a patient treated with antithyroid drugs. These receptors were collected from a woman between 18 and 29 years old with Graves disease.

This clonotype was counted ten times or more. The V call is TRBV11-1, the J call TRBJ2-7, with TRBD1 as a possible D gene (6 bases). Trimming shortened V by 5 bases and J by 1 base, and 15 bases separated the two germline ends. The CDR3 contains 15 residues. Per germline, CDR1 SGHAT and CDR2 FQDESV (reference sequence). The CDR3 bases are TGTGCCAGCAGCCCCATCCCTAGGGGGTCCTACGAGCAGTACTTC. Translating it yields CASSPIPRGSYEQYF.

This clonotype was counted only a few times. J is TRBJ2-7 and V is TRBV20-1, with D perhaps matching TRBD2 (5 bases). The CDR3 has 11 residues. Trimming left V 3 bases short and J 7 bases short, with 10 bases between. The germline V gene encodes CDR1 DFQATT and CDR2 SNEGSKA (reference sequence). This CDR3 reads CSASEPGEQYF. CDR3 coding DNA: TGCAGTGCTAGTGAACCGGGGGAGCAGTACTTC.

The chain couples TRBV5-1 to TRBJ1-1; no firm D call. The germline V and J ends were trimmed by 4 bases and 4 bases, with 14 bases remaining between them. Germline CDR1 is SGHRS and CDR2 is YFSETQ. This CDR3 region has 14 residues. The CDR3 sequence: CASSQRTSGTEAFF. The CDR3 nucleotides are TGCGCCAGCAGCCAAAGGACTTCGGGCACTGAAGCTTTCTTT.

CDR3 nucleotides: TGTGCCAGCAGCCAAACTAGCGGGAGGGATGAGCAGTTCTTC. Translating gives CASSQTSGRDEQFF. The chain is built from TRBV4-2 and TRBJ2-1; TRBD2 agrees at 13 bases. The junction had 0 bases not matched to a gene; V was cut back by 2 bases and J by 8 bases. The CDR3 totals 14 residues. The germline gives CDR1 LGHNA, CDR2 YNFKEQ.

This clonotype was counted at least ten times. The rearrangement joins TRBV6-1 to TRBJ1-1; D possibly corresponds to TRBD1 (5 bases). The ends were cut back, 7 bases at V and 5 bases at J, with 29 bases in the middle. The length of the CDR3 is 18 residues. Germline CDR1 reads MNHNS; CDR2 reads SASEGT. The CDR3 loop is CASIPERYETARGTEAFF. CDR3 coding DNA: TGTGCCAGCATCCCCGAAAGGTATGAGACAGCCCGTGGGACTGAAGCTTTCTTT.

The CDR3 spells CASSLRGPGNTIYF. CDR3 bases: TGTGCCAGCAGTTTGAGAGGACCTGGAAACACCATATATTTT. The chain has TRBV27 and TRBJ1-3; D call uncertain. Germline CDR1 reads MNHEY; CDR2 reads SMNVEV (reference sequence). The CDR3 spans 14 residues. V was clipped by 3 bases and J by 2 bases, with 8 bases between them.

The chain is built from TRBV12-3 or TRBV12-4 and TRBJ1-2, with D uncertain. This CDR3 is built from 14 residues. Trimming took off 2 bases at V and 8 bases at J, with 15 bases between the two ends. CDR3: CASSLYSGDGGYTF. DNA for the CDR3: TGTGCCAGCAGTTTATATTCGGGAGATGGAGGCTACACCTTC.

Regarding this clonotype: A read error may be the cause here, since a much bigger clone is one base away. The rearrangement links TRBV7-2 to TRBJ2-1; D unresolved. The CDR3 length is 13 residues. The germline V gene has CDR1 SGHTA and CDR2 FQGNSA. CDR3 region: CASGLTVFDEQFF. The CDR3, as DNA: TGTGCCAGCGGCTTAACAGTTTTCGATGAGCAGTTCTTC.

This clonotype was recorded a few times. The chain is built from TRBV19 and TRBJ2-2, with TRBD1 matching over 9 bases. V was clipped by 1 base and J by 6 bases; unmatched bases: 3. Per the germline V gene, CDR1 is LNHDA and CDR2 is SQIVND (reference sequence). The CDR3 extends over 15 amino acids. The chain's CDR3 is CASSIAQGAAGELFF. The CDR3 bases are TGTGCCAGTAGTATAGCACAGGGGGCCGCCGGGGAGCTGTTTTTT.

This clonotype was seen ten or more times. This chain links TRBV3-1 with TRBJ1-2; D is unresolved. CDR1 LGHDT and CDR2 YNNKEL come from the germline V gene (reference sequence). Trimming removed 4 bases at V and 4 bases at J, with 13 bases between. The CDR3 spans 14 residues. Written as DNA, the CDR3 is TGTGCCAGCAGCCCCTCCTTTCAACCCTATGGCTACACCTTC. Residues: CASSPSFQPYGYTF.

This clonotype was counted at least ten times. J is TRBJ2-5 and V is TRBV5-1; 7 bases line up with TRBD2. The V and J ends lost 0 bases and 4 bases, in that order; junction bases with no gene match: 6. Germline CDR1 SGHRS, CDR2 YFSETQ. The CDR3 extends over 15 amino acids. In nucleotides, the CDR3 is TGCGCCAGCAGCTTGGGTACCCAGCGGGGAGAGACCCAGTACTTC. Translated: CASSLGTQRGETQYF. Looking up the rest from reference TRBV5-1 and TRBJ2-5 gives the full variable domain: KAGVTQTPRYLIKTRGQQVTLSCSPISGHRSVSWYQQTPGQGLQFLFEYFSETQRNKGNFPGRFSGRQFSNSRSEMNVSTLELGDSALYLCASSLGTQRGETQYFGPGTRLLVL.

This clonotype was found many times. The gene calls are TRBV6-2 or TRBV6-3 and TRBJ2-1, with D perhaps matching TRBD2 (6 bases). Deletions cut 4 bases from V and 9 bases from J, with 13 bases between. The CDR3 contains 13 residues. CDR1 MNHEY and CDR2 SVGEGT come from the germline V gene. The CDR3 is CASSSRDFGEQFF. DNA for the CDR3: TGTGCCAGCAGTTCCCGGGACTTCGGTGAGCAGTTCTTC.

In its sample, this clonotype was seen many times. CDR3 DNA sequence: TGCGCCAGCAGCTTGGGGACACCTAATGAGCAGTTCTTC. It specifies CASSLGTPNEQFF. V is TRBV5-1 and J is TRBJ2-1; TRBD1 might be the D (5 bases). The germline V gene has CDR1 SGHRS and CDR2 YFSETQ. Trimming stripped 0 bases from V and 7 bases from J, with 8 bases between. The CDR3 runs to 13 residues.

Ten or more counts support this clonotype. CDR3 amino acids: CASQGDGELFF. The CDR3 DNA reads as TGTGCCAGCCAGGGGGACGGGGAGCTGTTTTTT. This chain connects TRBV2 to TRBJ2-2; 7 nucleotides line up with TRBD1. This CDR3 contains 11 residues. The V and J ends lost 8 bases and 7 bases, in that order; junction bases with no gene match: 1. CDR1 and CDR2 from the germline V gene are SNHLY and FYNNEI.